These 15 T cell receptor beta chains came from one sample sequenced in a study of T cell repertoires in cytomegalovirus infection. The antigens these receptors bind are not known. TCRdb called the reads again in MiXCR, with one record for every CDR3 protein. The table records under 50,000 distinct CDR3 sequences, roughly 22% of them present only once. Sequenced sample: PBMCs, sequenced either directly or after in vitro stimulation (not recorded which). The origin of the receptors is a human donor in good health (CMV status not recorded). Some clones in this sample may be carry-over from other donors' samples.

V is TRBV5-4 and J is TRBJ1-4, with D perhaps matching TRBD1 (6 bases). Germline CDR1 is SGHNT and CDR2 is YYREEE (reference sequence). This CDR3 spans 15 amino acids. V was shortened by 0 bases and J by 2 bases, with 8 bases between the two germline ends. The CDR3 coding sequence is TGTGCCAGCAGCTTGGGAGGGGGGACTAATGAAAAACTGTTTTTT. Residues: CASSLGGGTNEKLFF.

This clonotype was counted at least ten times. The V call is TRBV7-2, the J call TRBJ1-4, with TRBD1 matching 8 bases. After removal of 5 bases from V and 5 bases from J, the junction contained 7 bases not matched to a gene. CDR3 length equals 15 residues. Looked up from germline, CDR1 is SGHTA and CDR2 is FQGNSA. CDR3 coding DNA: TGTGCCAGCAGCCCAACAGGGGGGGACAATGAAAAACTGTTTTTT. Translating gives CASSPTGGDNEKLFF.

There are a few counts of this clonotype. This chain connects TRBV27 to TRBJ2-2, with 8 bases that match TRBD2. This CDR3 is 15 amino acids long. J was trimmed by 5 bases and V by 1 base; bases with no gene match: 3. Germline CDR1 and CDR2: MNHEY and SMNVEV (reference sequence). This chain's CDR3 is CASSLYTSGTGELFF. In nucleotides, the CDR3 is TGTGCCAGCAGTTTATATACTAGCGGAACCGGGGAGCTGTTTTTT.

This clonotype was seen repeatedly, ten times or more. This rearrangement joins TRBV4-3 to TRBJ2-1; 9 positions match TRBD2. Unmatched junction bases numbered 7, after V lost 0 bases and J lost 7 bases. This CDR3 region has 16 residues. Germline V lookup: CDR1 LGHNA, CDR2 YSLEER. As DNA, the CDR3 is TGCGCCAGCAGCCAAGAAGGGACTAGCTTATCAAATGAGCAGTTCTTC. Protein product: CASSQEGTSLSNEQFF.

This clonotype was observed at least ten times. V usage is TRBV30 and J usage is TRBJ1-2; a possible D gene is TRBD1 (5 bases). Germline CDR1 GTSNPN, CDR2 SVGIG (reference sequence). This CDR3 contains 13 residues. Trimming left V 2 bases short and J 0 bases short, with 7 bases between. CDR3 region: CAWSSGPNYGYTF. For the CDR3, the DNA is TGTGCCTGGAGTTCGGGACCTAACTATGGCTACACCTTC.

CDR3: CASSPTPSADTQYF. CDR3 DNA: TGTGCCAGCTCACCCACGCCTAGTGCAGATACGCAGTATTTT. The J gene is TRBJ2-3, the V gene TRBV18; D uncertain. This CDR3 is 14 amino acids long. CDR1 is KGHSH and CDR2 is LQKENI in the germline V gene. V lost 3 bases and J lost 4, with 11 bases in between. Combining the CDR3 with reference TRBV18 and TRBJ2-3 gives the whole variable domain NAGVMQNPRHLVRRRGQEARLRCSPMKGHSHVYWYRQLPEEGLKFMVYLQKENIIDESGMPKERFSAEFPKEGPSILRIQQVVRGDSAAYFCASSPTPSADTQYFGPGTRLTVL.

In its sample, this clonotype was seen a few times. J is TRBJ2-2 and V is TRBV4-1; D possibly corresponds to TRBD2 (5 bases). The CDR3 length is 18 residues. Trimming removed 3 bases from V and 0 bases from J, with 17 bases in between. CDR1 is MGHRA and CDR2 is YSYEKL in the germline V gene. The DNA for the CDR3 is TGCGCCAGCAGCCACGCGTCTGTGAGGGCTACGAACACCGGGGAGCTGTTTTTT. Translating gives CASSHASVRATNTGELFF.

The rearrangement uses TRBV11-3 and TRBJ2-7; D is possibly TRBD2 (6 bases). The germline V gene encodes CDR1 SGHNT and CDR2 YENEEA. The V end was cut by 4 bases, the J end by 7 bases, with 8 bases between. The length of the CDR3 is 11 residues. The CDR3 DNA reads TGTGCCAGCAGCTCCGCGGGGGAGCAGTACTTC. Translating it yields CASSSAGEQYF. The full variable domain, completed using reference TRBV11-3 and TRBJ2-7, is EAGVVQSPRYKIIEKKQPVAFWCNPISGHNTLYWYLQNLGQGPELLIRYENEEAVDDSQLPKDRFSAERLKGVDSTLKIQPAELGDSAVYLCASSSAGEQYFGPGTRLTVT.

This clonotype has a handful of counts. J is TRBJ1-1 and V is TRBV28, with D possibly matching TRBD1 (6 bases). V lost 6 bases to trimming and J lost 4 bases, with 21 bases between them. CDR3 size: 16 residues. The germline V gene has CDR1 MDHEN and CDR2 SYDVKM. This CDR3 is CASSPAGQFPGTEAFF. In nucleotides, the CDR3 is TGTGCCAGCAGCCCGGCCGGACAGTTCCCGGGCACTGAAGCTTTCTTT.

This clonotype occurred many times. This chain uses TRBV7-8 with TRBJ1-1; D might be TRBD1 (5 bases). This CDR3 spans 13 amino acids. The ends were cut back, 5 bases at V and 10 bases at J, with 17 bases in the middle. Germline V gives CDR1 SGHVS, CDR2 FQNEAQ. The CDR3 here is CASSPGGGTVAFF. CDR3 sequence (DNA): TGTGCCAGCAGCCCCGGGGGGGGGACGGTAGCTTTCTTT.

The CDR3 region has the DNA TGTGCCAGCAGCTTACCGGGGTCCTACAATGAGCAGTTCTTC. Translated, it gives CASSLPGSYNEQFF. The chain joins TRBV7-9 to TRBJ2-1, with D possibly being TRBD2 (5 bases). The CDR3 covers 14 residues. The V gene's germline CDR1 is SEHNR and CDR2 FQNEAQ (reference sequence). Trimming took off 2 bases at V and 1 base at J, with 6 bases between the two ends.

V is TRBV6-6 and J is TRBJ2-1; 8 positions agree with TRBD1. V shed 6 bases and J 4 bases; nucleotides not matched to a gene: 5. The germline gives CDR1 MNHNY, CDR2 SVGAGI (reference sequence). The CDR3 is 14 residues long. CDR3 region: CASSPTGDYNEQFF. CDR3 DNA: TGTGCCAGCAGCCCGACAGGGGATTACAATGAGCAGTTCTTC.

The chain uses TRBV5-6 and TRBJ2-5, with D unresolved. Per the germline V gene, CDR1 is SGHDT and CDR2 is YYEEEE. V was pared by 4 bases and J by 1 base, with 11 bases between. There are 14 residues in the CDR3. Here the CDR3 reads CASSPQILQETQYF. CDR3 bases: TGTGCCAGCAGCCCACAGATTCTCCAAGAGACCCAGTACTTC.

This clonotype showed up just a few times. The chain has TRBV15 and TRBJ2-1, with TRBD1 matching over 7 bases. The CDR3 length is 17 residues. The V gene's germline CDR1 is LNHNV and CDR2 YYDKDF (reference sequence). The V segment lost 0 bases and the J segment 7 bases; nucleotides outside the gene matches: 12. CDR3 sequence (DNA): TGTGCCACCAGCAGAGATTACGGGCAGGGGGTGGAAAATGAGCAGTTCTTC. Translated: CATSRDYGQGVENEQFF. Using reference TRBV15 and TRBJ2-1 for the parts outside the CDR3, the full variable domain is DAMVIQNPRYQVTQFGKPVTLSCSQTLNHNVMYWYQQKSSQAPKLLFHYYDKDFNNEADTPDNFQSRRPNTSFCFLDIRSPGLGDTAMYLCATSRDYGQGVENEQFFGPGTRLTVL.

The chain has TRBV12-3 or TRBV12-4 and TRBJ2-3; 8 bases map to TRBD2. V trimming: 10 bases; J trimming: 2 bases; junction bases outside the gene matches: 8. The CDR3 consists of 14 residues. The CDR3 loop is CATARGGNTDTQYF. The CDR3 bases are TGTGCCACCGCACGGGGGGGAAACACAGATACGCAGTATTTT.